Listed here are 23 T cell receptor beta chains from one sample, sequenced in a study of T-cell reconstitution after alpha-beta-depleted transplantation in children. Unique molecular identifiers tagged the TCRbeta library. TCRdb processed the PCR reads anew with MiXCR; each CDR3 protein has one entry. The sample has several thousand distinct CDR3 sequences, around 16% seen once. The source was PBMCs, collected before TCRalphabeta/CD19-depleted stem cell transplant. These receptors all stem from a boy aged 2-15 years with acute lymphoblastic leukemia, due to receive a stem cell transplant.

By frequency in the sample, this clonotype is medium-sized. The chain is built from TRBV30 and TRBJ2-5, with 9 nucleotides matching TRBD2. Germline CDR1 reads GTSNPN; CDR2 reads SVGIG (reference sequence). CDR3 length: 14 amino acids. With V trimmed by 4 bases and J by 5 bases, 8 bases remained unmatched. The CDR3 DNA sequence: TGTGCCTGGAACTCGCGGGGGGGCAGGGAGACCCAGTACTTC. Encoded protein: CAWNSRGGRETQYF.

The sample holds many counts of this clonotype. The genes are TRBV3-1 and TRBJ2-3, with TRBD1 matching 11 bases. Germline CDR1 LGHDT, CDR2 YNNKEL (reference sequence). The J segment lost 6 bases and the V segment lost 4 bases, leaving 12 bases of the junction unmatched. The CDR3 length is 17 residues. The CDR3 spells CASSPGPGQGGPDTQYF. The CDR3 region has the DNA TGTGCCAGCAGCCCCGGACCGGGACAGGGGGGGCCGGATACGCAGTATTTT.

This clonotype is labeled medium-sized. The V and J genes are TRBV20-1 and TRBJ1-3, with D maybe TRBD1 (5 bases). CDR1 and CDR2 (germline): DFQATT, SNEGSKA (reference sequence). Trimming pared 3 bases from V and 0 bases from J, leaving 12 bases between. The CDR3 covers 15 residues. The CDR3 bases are TGCAGTGCTAGTCCGAGTGGGGCCTCTGGAAACACCATATATTTT. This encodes CSASPSGASGNTIYF.

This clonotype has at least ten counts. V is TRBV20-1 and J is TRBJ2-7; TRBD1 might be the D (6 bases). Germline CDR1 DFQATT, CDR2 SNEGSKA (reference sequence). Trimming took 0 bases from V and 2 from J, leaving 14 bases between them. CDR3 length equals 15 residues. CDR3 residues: CSARETDRATYEQYF. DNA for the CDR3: TGCAGTGCTAGAGAAACGGACAGAGCGACCTACGAGCAGTACTTC.

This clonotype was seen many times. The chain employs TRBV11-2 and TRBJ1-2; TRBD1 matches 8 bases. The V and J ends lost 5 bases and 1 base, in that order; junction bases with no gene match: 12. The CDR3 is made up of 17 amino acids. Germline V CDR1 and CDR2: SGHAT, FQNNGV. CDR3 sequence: CASSPYRGTRDNYGYTF. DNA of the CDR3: TGTGCCAGCAGCCCGTACAGGGGGACGCGTGATAACTATGGCTACACCTTC. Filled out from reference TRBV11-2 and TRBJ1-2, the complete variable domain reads EAGVAQSPRYKIIEKRQSVAFWCNPISGHATLYWYQQILGQGPKLLIQFQNNGVVDDSQLPKDRFSAERLKGVDSTLKIQPAKLEDSAVYLCASSPYRGTRDNYGYTFGSGTRLTVV.

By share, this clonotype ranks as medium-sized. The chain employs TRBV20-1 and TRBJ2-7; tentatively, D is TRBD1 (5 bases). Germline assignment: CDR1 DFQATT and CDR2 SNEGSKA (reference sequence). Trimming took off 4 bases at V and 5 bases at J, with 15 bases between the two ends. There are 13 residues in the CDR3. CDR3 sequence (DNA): TGCAGTGCTACGGGCAGGGTATCCCACGAGCAGTACTTC. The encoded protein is CSATGRVSHEQYF.

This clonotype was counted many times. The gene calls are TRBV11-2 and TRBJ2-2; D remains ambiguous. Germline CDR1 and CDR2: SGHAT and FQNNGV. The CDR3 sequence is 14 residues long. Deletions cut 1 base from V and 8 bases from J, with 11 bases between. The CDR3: CASSLVGLGGELFF. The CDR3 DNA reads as TGTGCCAGCAGCTTAGTTGGCCTAGGGGGGGAGCTGTTTTTT.

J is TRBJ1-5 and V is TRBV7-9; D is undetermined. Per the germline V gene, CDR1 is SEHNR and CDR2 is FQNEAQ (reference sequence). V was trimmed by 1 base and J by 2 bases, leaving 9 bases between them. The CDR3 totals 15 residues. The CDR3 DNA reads TGTGCCAGCAGCTTAGAGGACGTCGGCAATCAGCCCCAGCATTTT. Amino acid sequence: CASSLEDVGNQPQHF.

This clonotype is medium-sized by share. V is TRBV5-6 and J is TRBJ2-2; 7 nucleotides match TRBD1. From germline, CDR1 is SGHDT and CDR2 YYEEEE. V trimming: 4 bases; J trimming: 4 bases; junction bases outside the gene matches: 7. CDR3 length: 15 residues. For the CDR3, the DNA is TGTGCCAGCAGCCGAGAGGGACAGATCACCGGGGAGCTGTTTTTT. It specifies CASSREGQITGELFF.

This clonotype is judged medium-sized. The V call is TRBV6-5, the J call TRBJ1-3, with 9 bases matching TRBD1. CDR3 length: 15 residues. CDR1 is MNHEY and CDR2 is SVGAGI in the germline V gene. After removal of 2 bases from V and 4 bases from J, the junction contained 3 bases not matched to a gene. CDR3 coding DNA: TGTGCCAGCAGTTACGGACAGGGGCCCGGAAACACCATATATTTT. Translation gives CASSYGQGPGNTIYF.

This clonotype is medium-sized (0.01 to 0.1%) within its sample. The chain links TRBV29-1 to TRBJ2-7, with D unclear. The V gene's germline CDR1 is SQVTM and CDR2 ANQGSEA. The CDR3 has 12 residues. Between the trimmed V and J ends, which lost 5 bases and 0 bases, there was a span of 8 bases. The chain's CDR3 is CSVTADSYEQYF. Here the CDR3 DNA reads TGCAGCGTTACGGCGGACTCCTACGAGCAGTACTTC.

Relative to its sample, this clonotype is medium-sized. The chain's CDR3 is CASREGASPLHF. The DNA for the CDR3 is TGTGCCAGCAGGGAGGGAGCTTCACCCCTCCACTTT. V is TRBV7-9 and J is TRBJ1-6; D gene ambiguous. V gave up 6 bases and J gave up 9 bases, with 9 bases separating them. Germline V gene sequence: CDR1 SEHNR, CDR2 FQNEAQ (reference sequence). The CDR3 covers 12 residues.

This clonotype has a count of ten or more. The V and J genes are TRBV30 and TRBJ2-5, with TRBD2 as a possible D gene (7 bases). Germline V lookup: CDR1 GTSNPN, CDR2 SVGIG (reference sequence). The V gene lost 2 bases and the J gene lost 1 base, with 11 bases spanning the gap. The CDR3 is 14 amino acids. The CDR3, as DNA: TGTGCCTGGAGTCGCGGGGGCTTCCAAGAGACCCAGTACTTC. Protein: CAWSRGGFQETQYF. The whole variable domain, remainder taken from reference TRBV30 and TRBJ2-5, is SQTIHQWPATLVQPVGSPLSLECTVEGTSNPNLYWYRQAAGRGLQLLFYSVGIGQISSEVPQNLSASRPQDRQFILSSKKLLLSDSGFYLCAWSRGGFQETQYFGPGTRLLVL.

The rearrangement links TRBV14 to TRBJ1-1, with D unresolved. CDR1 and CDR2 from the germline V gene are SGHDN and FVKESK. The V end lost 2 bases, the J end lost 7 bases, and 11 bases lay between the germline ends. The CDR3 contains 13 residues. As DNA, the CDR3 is TGTGCCAGCAGCCAATTCAGGAGTAGTGAAGCTTTCTTT. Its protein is CASSQFRSSEAFF.

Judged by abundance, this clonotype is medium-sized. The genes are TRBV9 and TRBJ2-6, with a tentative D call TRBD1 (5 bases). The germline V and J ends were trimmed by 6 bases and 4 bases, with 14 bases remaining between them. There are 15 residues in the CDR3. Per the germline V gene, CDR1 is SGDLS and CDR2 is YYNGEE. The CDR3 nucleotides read TGTGCCAGCACGGAAAGGGGCTCAGGGGCCAACGTCCTGACTTTC. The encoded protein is CASTERGSGANVLTF.

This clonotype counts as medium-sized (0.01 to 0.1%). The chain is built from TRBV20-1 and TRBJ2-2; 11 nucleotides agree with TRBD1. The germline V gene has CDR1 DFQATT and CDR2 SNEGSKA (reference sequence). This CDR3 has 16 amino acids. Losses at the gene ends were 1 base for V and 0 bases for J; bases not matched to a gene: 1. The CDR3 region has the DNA TGCAGTGCTAGAGGGGGACAGGGGGCGAACACCGGGGAGCTGTTTTTT. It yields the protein CSARGGQGANTGELFF.

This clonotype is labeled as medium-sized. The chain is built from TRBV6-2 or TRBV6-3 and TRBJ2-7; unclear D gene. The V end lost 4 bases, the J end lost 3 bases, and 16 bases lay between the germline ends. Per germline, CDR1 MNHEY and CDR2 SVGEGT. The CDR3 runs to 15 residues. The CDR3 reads CASSSDALSHYEQYF. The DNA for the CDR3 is TGTGCCAGCAGTTCCGACGCCCTCAGCCACTACGAGCAGTACTTC.

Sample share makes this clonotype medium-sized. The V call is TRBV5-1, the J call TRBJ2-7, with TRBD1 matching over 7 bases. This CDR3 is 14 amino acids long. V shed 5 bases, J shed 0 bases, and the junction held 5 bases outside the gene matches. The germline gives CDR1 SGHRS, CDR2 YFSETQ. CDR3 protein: CASSFDRDSYEQYF. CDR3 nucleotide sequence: TGCGCCAGCAGTTTCGACAGGGACTCCTACGAGCAGTACTTC.

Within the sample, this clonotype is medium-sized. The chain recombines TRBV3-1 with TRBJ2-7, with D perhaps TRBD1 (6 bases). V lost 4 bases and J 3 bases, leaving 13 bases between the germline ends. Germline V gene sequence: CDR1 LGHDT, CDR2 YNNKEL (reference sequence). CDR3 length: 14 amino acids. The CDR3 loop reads CASSPGQGNYEQYF. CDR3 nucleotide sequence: TGTGCCAGCAGCCCAGGCCAGGGGAACTACGAGCAGTACTTC.

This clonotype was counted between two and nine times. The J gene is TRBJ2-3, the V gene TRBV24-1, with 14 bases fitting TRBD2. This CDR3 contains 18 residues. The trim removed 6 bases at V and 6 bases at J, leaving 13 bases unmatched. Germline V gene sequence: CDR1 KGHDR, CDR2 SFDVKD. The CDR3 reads CATSSRLAGGSPTDTQYF. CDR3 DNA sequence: TGTGCCACCAGTTCTCGACTAGCGGGGGGGTCACCGACGGATACGCAGTATTTT.

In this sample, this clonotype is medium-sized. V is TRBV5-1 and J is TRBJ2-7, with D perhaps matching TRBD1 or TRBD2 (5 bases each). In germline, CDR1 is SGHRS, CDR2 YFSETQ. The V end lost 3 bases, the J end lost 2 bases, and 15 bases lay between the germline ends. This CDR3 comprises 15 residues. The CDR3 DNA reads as TGCGCCAGCAGCTGGGGGTCCGGGGTAACCTACGAGCAGTACTTC. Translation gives CASSWGSGVTYEQYF. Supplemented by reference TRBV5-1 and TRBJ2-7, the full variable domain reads KAGVTQTPRYLIKTRGQQVTLSCSPISGHRSVSWYQQTPGQGLQFLFEYFSETQRNKGNFPGRFSGRQFSNSRSEMNVSTLELGDSALYLCASSWGSGVTYEQYFGPGTRLTVT.

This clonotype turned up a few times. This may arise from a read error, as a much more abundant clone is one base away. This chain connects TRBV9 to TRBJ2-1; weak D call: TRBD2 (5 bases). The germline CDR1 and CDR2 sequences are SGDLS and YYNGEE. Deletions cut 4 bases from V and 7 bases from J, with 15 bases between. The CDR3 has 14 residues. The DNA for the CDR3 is TGTGCCAGCAGCTCTGGACTGGTTTGGAATGAGCAGTTCTTC. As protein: CASSSGLVWNEQFF.

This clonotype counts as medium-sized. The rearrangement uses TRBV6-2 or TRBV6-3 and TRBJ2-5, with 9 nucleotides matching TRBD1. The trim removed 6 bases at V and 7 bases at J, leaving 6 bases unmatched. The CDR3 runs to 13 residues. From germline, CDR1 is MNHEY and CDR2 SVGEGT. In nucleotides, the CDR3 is TGTGCCAGCAGCCTCAACAGGGGGCTGACCCAGTACTTC. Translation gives CASSLNRGLTQYF.